Only a few counts were recorded for the clone carrying this TCR beta chain. Preparing the TCRbeta library involved the use of unique molecular identifiers. From the PCR reads, TCRdb called clonotypes with MiXCR, one entry per CDR3 protein. The sample includes around 680,000 distinct CDR3 sequences, 15% to 20% of them seen just once. The entry originates in a study of T-cell reconstitution after alpha-beta-depleted transplantation in children. The origin of this receptor is a human donor who donated a stem cell graft to a child with acute myeloid leukemia. Sequenced material: PBMCs from the stem cell graft donor, taken from the stem cell graft.

The chain's CDR3 is CASSRSGEQFF. The CDR3 nucleotides are TGTGCCAGCAGCCGTAGCGGTGAGCAGTTCTTC. J is TRBJ2-1 and V is TRBV7-2; perhaps TRBD2 as D (6 bases). The CDR3 covers 11 residues. Germline V lookup: CDR1 SGHTA, CDR2 FQGNSA. The ends were cut back, 5 bases at V and 9 bases at J, with 8 bases in the middle. Based on the CDR3 plus reference TRBV7-2 and TRBJ2-1, the full variable domain is GAGVSQSPSNKVTEKGKDVELRCDPISGHTALYWYRQSLGQGLEFLIYFQGNSAPDKSGLPSDRFSAERTGGSVSTLTIQRTQQEDSAVYLCASSRSGEQFFGPGTRLTVL.